This T cell receptor beta chain was found in a study of T cells in Graves' hyperthyroidism and ophthalmopathy. About the study: Staff took peripheral blood when the initial diagnosis was made, before any treatment began.

This clonotype was counted ten times or more. What it binds is not known. Whole-study findings and limits: Blood also held most thyroid clonotypes expanded beyond 0.001.

Investigators excluded patients with uncontrolled infection, other autoimmune disease, pregnancy or lactation. PBMCs were derived from 7.5 to 10 ml fresh peripheral blood. Amplified TCR beta CDR3 regions derived from RNA transcripts. A set of HTBI primers served as the primers for a first-round RT-PCR of the TCR CDR3. TCRdb itself ran the multiplex PCR reads through MiXCR, one entry per CDR3 protein. The sample records about 360,000 distinct CDR3 sequences, approximately 12% being singletons. CDR3 length: 14 amino acids. Unmatched junction bases numbered 9, after V lost 5 bases and J lost 6 bases. The V gene's germline CDR1 is SGHTA and CDR2 FQGNSA.

The rearrangement uses TRBV7-2 and TRBJ1-1, with 7 bases aligning to TRBD1. This clonotype was sampled from a man aged 25 to 40 with Graves' hyperthyroidism that later progressed to Graves' ophthalmopathy. The sequenced material came from blood. CDR3 DNA: TGTGCCAGCAGCGACACAGGGGTTCTCGCTGAAGCTTTCTTT. Translation gives CASSDTGVLAEAFF.